Each of the 27 T cell receptor beta chains below was sequenced from the same sample in a study of CD8 T cells in ankylosing spondylitis. One entry per CDR3 protein results from TCRdb running MiXCR on the 5' RACE reads. The sample has about 140,000 distinct CDR3 sequences; 6% to 8% are singletons. Sequencing was performed on blood, either unsorted or a sorted T cell fraction (not recorded which). Receptors were obtained from a female donor with ankylosing spondylitis or in good health (not recorded which).

This clonotype came up many times. This sequence joins TRBV7-2 and TRBJ1-1; D perhaps matches TRBD1 (5 bases). The V and J ends lost 0 bases and 0 bases respectively, with 8 bases between them. The germline V gene has CDR1 SGHTA and CDR2 FQGNSA. CDR3 length: 15 amino acids. The CDR3 sequence: CASSLAPGMNTEAFF. CDR3 bases: TGTGCCAGCAGCTTAGCGCCAGGGATGAACACTGAAGCTTTCTTT.

This clonotype was detected ten times or more. The chain carries TRBV19 and TRBJ2-5; D uncertain. Germline V lookup: CDR1 LNHDA, CDR2 SQIVND (reference sequence). The CDR3 consists of 15 residues. Trimming took off 4 bases at V and 2 bases at J, with 14 bases between the two ends. In nucleotides, the CDR3 is TGTGCCAGTAGTAAGATGACGGCAGTTCAAGAGACCCAGTACTTC. It is translated as CASSKMTAVQETQYF.

In its sample, this clonotype was seen many times. The chain employs TRBV20-1 and TRBJ2-1; the D is unclear. The CDR3 totals 12 residues. The germline CDR1 and CDR2 sequences are DFQATT and SNEGSKA (reference sequence). V was cut by 0 bases and J by 15 bases, with 15 bases left in between. The CDR3 DNA reads as TGCAGTGCTAGAGAGGAACCCTTCAGGCCGTTCTTC. Amino acids: CSAREEPFRPFF.

In its sample, this clonotype was seen a few times. The chain employs TRBV20-1 and TRBJ2-2; possibly TRBD1 for D (6 bases). The V gene's germline CDR1 is DFQATT and CDR2 SNEGSKA (reference sequence). V was shortened by 6 bases and J by 4 bases, with 9 bases between the two germline ends. The CDR3 totals 12 residues. The CDR3 loop is CSAGDTTGELFF. The CDR3 region has the DNA TGCAGTGCGGGGGACACCACCGGGGAGCTGTTTTTT.

In its sample, this clonotype was seen a few times. The gene calls are TRBV18 and TRBJ2-5, with D unresolved. The germline V and J ends were trimmed by 1 base and 3 bases, with 6 bases remaining between them. Germline V lookup: CDR1 KGHSH, CDR2 LQKENI. The CDR3 has 13 amino acids. Written as DNA, the CDR3 is TGTGCCAGCTCACCACGTAGAGAAGAGACCCAGTACTTC. Protein: CASSPRREETQYF.

This clonotype was seen ten or more times. The chain joins TRBV7-2 to TRBJ2-5; possible D gene TRBD2, 7 bases. Trimming stripped 4 bases from V and 5 bases from J, with 11 bases between. This CDR3 contains 13 residues. The V gene's germline CDR1 is SGHTA and CDR2 FQGNSA. CDR3 nucleotides: TGTGCCAGCAGCTACAGGGAGGGGGAGACCCAGTACTTC. Its translation: CASSYREGETQYF.

Many counts were recorded for this clonotype. J is TRBJ2-7 and V is TRBV9, with no clear D. The CDR3 has 14 amino acids. V was clipped by 0 bases and J by 0 bases, with 7 bases between them. The germline CDR1 and CDR2 sequences are SGDLS and YYNGEE. DNA of the CDR3: TGTGCCAGCAGCGTAGGCCCGTCCTCCTACGAGCAGTACTTC. This codes for CASSVGPSSYEQYF.

J is TRBJ1-1 and V is TRBV20-1; D may be TRBD1 (5 bases). The CDR3 extends over 14 amino acids. Deletions cut 6 bases from V and 2 bases from J, with 16 bases between. Germline V gives CDR1 DFQATT, CDR2 SNEGSKA (reference sequence). The CDR3 coding sequence is TGCAGTGCCGCCCCAGGGTGGGCCAACACTGAAGCTTTCTTT. Its protein is CSAAPGWANTEAFF.

This clonotype was seen many times. The J gene is TRBJ2-3, the V gene TRBV19; 8 positions agree with TRBD2. The V and J ends lost 0 bases and 5 bases, in that order; junction bases with no gene match: 7. The CDR3 contains 16 residues. Per the germline V gene, CDR1 is LNHDA and CDR2 is SQIVND (reference sequence). The CDR3 loop reads CASSIEGTSRGDTQYF. CDR3 DNA sequence: TGTGCCAGTAGTATAGAGGGGACTAGTCGTGGAGATACGCAGTATTTT. Full variable domain (rest looked up from reference TRBV19 and TRBJ2-3): DGGITQSPKYLFRKEGQNVTLSCEQNLNHDAMYWYRQDPGQGLRLIYYSQIVNDFQKGDIAEGYSVSREKKESFPLTVTSAQKNPTAFYLCASSIEGTSRGDTQYFGPGTRLTVL.

This clonotype was found a few times. The CDR3 nucleotides read TGTGCCAGTAGCGCCGGGACAGGGGTCCTAGGTGAGCAGTTCTTC. Its translation is CASSAGTGVLGEQFF. V gene TRBV19 combines with J gene TRBJ2-1; TRBD1 agrees at 10 bases. After removal of 6 bases from V and 9 bases from J, the junction contained 11 bases not matched to a gene. CDR1 is LNHDA, CDR2 SQIVND, per germline (reference sequence). The CDR3 length is 15 residues.

This clonotype was observed at least ten times. The rearrangement links TRBV20-1 to TRBJ2-7; a possible D gene is TRBD1 (5 bases). The V end was cut by 0 bases, the J end by 0 bases, with 12 bases between. The germline CDR1 and CDR2 sequences are DFQATT and SNEGSKA (reference sequence). The CDR3 consists of 15 residues. CDR3 sequence (DNA): TGCAGTGCTAGAGACCAGGGCGGCTTCTCCTACGAGCAGTACTTC. Protein: CSARDQGGFSYEQYF.

There are many counts of this clonotype. The chain couples TRBV4-2 to TRBJ1-1, with D maybe TRBD1 (5 bases). Looked up from germline, CDR1 is LGHNA and CDR2 is YNFKEQ. Trimming took 3 bases from V and 7 from J, leaving 15 bases between them. This CDR3 has 14 residues. The CDR3 here is CASSQDMGVDEAFF. The CDR3 coding sequence is TGTGCCAGCAGCCAGGATATGGGGGTGGATGAAGCTTTCTTT.

Comment on this clonotype: This may arise from a read error, as a much more abundant clone is one base away. The V gene is TRBV4-3, the J gene TRBJ1-2; D gene ambiguous. This CDR3 is built from 14 residues. Germline V CDR1 and CDR2: LGHNA, YSLEER. This CDR3 reads CASSQSGRRYGFTF. The CDR3 region has the DNA TGCGCCAGCAGCCAATCCGGGAGGCGGTATGGCTTCACCTTC.

This clonotype appeared many times. The rearrangement links TRBV28 to TRBJ1-2, with no clear D. The CDR3 runs to 11 residues. Germline CDR1 reads MDHEN; CDR2 reads SYDVKM. Trimming cost V 6 bases and J 8 bases, with 10 bases left between them. The CDR3 loop is CASSKYGGYTF. The CDR3 nucleotides read TGTGCCAGCAGCAAATATGGGGGCTACACCTTC.

There are many counts of this clonotype. The J gene is TRBJ2-1, the V gene TRBV5-1, with a weak D call TRBD2 (5 bases). CDR1 SGHRS and CDR2 YFSETQ come from the germline V gene. The CDR3 is 13 amino acids. V lost 0 bases and J lost 7, with 8 bases in between. The CDR3: CASSLGRINEQFF. The CDR3 bases are TGCGCCAGCAGCTTGGGGAGGATTAATGAGCAGTTCTTC.

This clonotype was counted ten times or more. The chain joins TRBV7-8 to TRBJ2-1; TRBD2 agrees at 10 bases. CDR1 SGHVS and CDR2 FQNEAQ come from the germline V gene. The CDR3 covers 15 residues. V lost 6 bases, J lost 0 bases, and 2 bases stayed unmatched. CDR3 coding DNA: TGTGCCAGCAGAAAGCGGGGGGGCTCCTACAATGAGCAGTTCTTC. Translating gives CASRKRGGSYNEQFF.

This clonotype came up many times. This chain joins TRBV7-6 and TRBJ1-1, with D unresolved. The germline V gene encodes CDR1 SGHVS and CDR2 FNYEAQ. The CDR3 has 14 amino acids. The V end lost 6 bases, the J end lost 3 bases, and 14 bases lay between the germline ends. The CDR3 spells CASSSFGIHTEAFF. In DNA, the CDR3 is TGTGCCAGCAGTTCATTTGGGATTCACACTGAAGCTTTCTTT.

The table lists this clonotype with many counts. The chain combines TRBV5-1 with TRBJ1-2, with unresolved D. The germline V and J ends were trimmed by 4 bases and 2 bases, with 15 bases remaining between them. The CDR3 length is 15 residues. Germline V gene lookup returns CDR1 SGHRS and CDR2 YFSETQ. CDR3 protein: CASSSEIRSNYGYTF. The CDR3 DNA follows: TGCGCCAGCAGCAGCGAAATCCGGTCGAACTATGGCTACACCTTC.

Many counts were recorded for this clonotype. This rearrangement joins TRBV3-1 to TRBJ2-3; 7 bases match TRBD1. Trimming at V came to 0 bases and at J to 6 bases, leaving 9 bases not matched to a gene. Per germline, CDR1 LGHDT and CDR2 YNNKEL (reference sequence). The CDR3 is made up of 16 amino acids. CDR3 bases: TGTGCCAGCAGCCAAGAGGTAGGGACAGTATCCGATACGCAGTATTTT. This codes for CASSQEVGTVSDTQYF.

This clonotype was detected ten times or more. The chain is built from TRBV20-1 and TRBJ2-7; D gene uncertain. Trimming took 6 bases from V and 3 from J, leaving 9 bases between them. The length of the CDR3 is 11 residues. Germline V gives CDR1 DFQATT, CDR2 SNEGSKA (reference sequence). CDR3 sequence reads: CSADTDYEQYF. CDR3 nucleotides: TGCAGTGCCGACACTGACTACGAGCAGTACTTC.

This clonotype was found many times. This sequence joins TRBV4-2 and TRBJ2-3; 8 bases align to TRBD2. This CDR3 is 17 amino acids long. Germline V gene sequence: CDR1 LGHNA, CDR2 YNFKEQ. The junction had 7 bases not matched to a gene; V was cut back by 0 bases and J by 2 bases. The CDR3, as DNA: TGTGCCAGCAGCCAAGATAGGCAGCGGGGGAACACAGATACGCAGTATTTT. This gives the protein CASSQDRQRGNTDTQYF.

This clonotype occurred many times. CDR3 residues: CASSLDAGVGTEAFF. The CDR3 region has the DNA TGCGCCAGCAGCTTGGACGCAGGGGTGGGCACTGAAGCTTTCTTT. The rearrangement joins TRBV5-1 to TRBJ1-1; the D gene is possibly TRBD1 (6 bases). The CDR3 loop spans 15 amino acids. The germline V and J ends were trimmed by 0 bases and 4 bases, with 13 bases remaining between them. Germline CDR1 is SGHRS and CDR2 is YFSETQ.

This clonotype was counted at least ten times. V gene TRBV2 combines with J gene TRBJ2-7; TRBD1 is a possible D gene (5 bases). This CDR3 comprises 15 residues. The V end was cut by 2 bases, the J end by 0 bases, with 11 bases between. Germline V lookup: CDR1 SNHLY, CDR2 FYNNEI. This chain's CDR3 is CASSEKQVSSYEQYF. The CDR3 bases are TGTGCCAGCAGTGAAAAACAGGTCAGCTCCTACGAGCAGTACTTC.

This clonotype was counted ten times or more. The gene calls are TRBV28 and TRBJ1-2; the D gene is possibly TRBD1 (5 bases). CDR3 length equals 13 residues. Trimming stripped 3 bases from V and 7 bases from J, with 12 bases between. CDR1 and CDR2 (germline): MDHEN, SYDVKM. The CDR3 sequence is CASSLPTGLGYTF. The CDR3 DNA is TGTGCCAGCAGTTTGCCTACAGGACTTGGCTACACCTTC.

At least ten counts were recorded for this clonotype. The V gene is TRBV12-3 or TRBV12-4, the J gene TRBJ2-1, with 9 bases matching TRBD2. The V and J ends lost 6 bases and 2 bases, in that order; junction bases with no gene match: 8. The CDR3 has 16 residues. This CDR3 reads CASRTIAGAPYNEQFF. The CDR3 DNA reads TGTGCCAGCAGGACAATAGCGGGGGCCCCCTACAATGAGCAGTTCTTC.

This clonotype was seen repeatedly, ten times or more. The V gene is TRBV18, the J gene TRBJ2-2; 8 bases line up with TRBD1. This CDR3 region has 15 residues. With V trimmed by 4 bases and J by 4 bases, 5 bases remained unmatched. Germline-derived CDR1 and CDR2 are KGHSH and LQKENI. The CDR3 loop reads CASSQDRAVTGELFF. CDR3 DNA: TGTGCCAGCTCACAGGACAGGGCGGTCACCGGGGAGCTGTTTTTT.

This clonotype was counted many times. The rearrangement links TRBV3-1 to TRBJ1-4; the D gene is possibly TRBD1 (5 bases). V was trimmed by 0 bases and J by 8 bases, leaving 19 bases between them. This CDR3 is 17 amino acids long. Germline V gene lookup returns CDR1 LGHDT and CDR2 YNNKEL (reference sequence). Here the CDR3 DNA reads TGTGCCAGCAGCCAAGAGCCGACGGGACCCAGTCGGGAAAAACTGTTTTTT. It encodes CASSQEPTGPSREKLFF.